This T cell receptor beta chain was recovered during a study of synovial regulatory T cells in juvenile arthritis. The repertoire was sequenced with immunoSEQ multiplex PCR; TCRdb's copy has only in-frame clones and lacks some. The table lists some 9,800 clones. The sequence came from a donor aged 2 to 35 with juvenile idiopathic arthritis. The sequencing sample was made of Treg cells from blood. Subset reported: remaining (HLA-DR-negative) circulating blood Treg cells.

CDR3 amino acids: CASSITGTSGRDEQFF. The V and J genes are TRBV19 and TRBJ2-1; TCRdb's D call, TRBD2, is unchecked because there is no DNA. The CDR3 runs 16 residues. No DNA sequence was recorded. Looked up from germline, CDR1 is LNHDA and CDR2 is SQIVND (reference sequence). Complete variable domain (other parts from reference TRBV19 and TRBJ2-1): DGGITQSPKYLFRKEGQNVTLSCEQNLNHDAMYWYRQDPGQGLRLIYYSQIVNDFQKGDIAEGYSVSREKKESFPLTVTSAQKNPTAFYLCASSITGTSGRDEQFFGPGTRLTVL.